These 22 T cell receptor beta chains were all obtained from the same sample, sequenced in a study of cytomegalovirus exposure and HLA in healthy donors. PCR employed 60 Vbeta and 13 Jbeta primers. Repertoires were generated with immunoSEQ multiplex PCR, while TCRdb's copy carries only in-frame clones and drops some. The listing records 150,000 or so clones. The specimen was PBMCs. These receptor sequences come from a man under 40 in good health and CMV-seronegative.

This clone is called medium-sized based on its frequency. The chain recombines TRBV6-6 with TRBJ1-1; 8 bases agree with TRBD1. The ends lost 6 bases at V and 0 bases at J; junction bases unmatched: 9. The CDR3 spans 16 residues. The germline CDR1 and CDR2 sequences are MNHNY and SVGAGI (reference sequence). CDR3 in DNA: TGTGCCAGCAGCCGGTGGACAGGGTCCATGAACACTGAAGCTTTCTTT. This gives the protein CASSRWTGSMNTEAFF.

The chain uses TRBV2 and TRBJ2-7; 9 bases align to TRBD1. Germline V gives CDR1 SNHLY, CDR2 FYNNEI. V was clipped by 6 bases and J by 1 base; unmatched bases: 4. The CDR3 covers 14 residues. Here the CDR3 DNA reads TGTGCCAGCAGAGGGGGGACAGGGTCCTACGAGCAGTACTTC. This gives the protein CASRGGTGSYEQYF. Complete variable domain (other parts from reference TRBV2 and TRBJ2-7): EPEVTQTPSHQVTQMGQEVILRCVPISNHLYFYWYRQILGQKVEFLVSFYNNEISEKSEIFDDQFSVERPDGSNFTLKIRSTKLEDSAMYFCASRGGTGSYEQYFGPGTRLTVT.

This chain connects TRBV19 to TRBJ1-2; no reliable D call. The V end was cut by 5 bases, the J end by 8 bases, with 12 bases between. Germline CDR1 is LNHDA and CDR2 is SQIVND (reference sequence). The length of the CDR3 is 12 residues. The CDR3 region has the DNA TGTGCCAGTAGTCAGAACCAAATGGGCTACACCTTC. It is translated as CASSQNQMGYTF.

The CDR3 DNA is TGTGCCAGCTCACCAGACAGGGGGTATCAGCCCCAGCATTTT. It specifies CASSPDRGYQPQHF. The V call is TRBV18, the J call TRBJ1-5, with 9 bases that match TRBD1. With 2 bases clipped from V and 5 bases from J, the junction kept 1 base outside the gene matches. Germline V CDR1 and CDR2: KGHSH, LQKENI. The CDR3 has 14 residues.

The chain joins TRBV6-5 to TRBJ2-1; 13 bases are shared with TRBD2. The CDR3 length is 15 residues. V lost 8 bases, J lost 3 bases, and 4 bases stayed unmatched. Germline values: CDR1 MNHEY, CDR2 SVGAGI. CDR3 bases: TGTGCCAGCCGGACTAGCGGGAGCCACTACAATGAGCAGTTCTTC. This codes for CASRTSGSHYNEQFF.

The gene calls are TRBV29-1 and TRBJ1-4; TRBD1 might be the D (5 bases). In germline, CDR1 is SQVTM, CDR2 ANQGSEA. CDR3 length: 12 amino acids. V lost 4 bases, J lost 13 bases, and 16 bases lay in between. The CDR3 nucleotides are TGCAGCGTTGCCCAGAGGGCGGGGGGACTGTTTTTT. It is translated as CSVAQRAGGLFF.

Concerning this clone: The sample contains more than one DNA sequence encoding this CDR3. V usage is TRBV19 and J usage is TRBJ2-1; 7 positions agree with TRBD1. J was trimmed by 0 bases and V by 3 bases; bases with no gene match: 2. Germline CDR1 reads LNHDA; CDR2 reads SQIVND (reference sequence). The CDR3 length is 15 residues. The CDR3 DNA reads TGTGCCAGTAGTATTTCAGGGGGCTCCTACAATGAGCAGTTCTTC. Translated, it gives CASSISGGSYNEQFF.

The chain couples TRBV5-1 to TRBJ2-1, with D perhaps TRBD1 (6 bases). Trimming stripped 6 bases from V and 2 bases from J, with 15 bases between. Germline assignment: CDR1 SGHRS and CDR2 YFSETQ. The CDR3 has 15 residues. CDR3 coding DNA: TGCGCCAGCAAGGGTACAGGGTTCCCCTACAATGAGCAGTTCTTC. Translating gives CASKGTGFPYNEQFF.

The rearrangement joins TRBV7-2 to TRBJ2-7; 8 bases align to TRBD2. The germline gives CDR1 SGHTA, CDR2 FQGNSA. This CDR3 is built from 15 residues. V was pared by 2 bases and J by 1 base, with 4 bases of the junction left unmatched. Here the CDR3 reads CASSLKSGRSYEQYF. CDR3 in DNA: TGTGCCAGCAGCTTAAAGAGCGGGAGATCCTACGAGCAGTACTTC.

The rearrangement joins TRBV5-4 to TRBJ1-2, with a possible D match to TRBD1 (6 bases). This CDR3 has 15 amino acids. CDR1 is SGHNT and CDR2 is YYREEE in the germline V gene (reference sequence). Deletions cut 3 bases from V and 2 bases from J, with 14 bases between. CDR3 DNA sequence: TGTGCCAGCAGCTGGGGGACATCGTTCAACTATGGCTACACCTTC. Translated, it gives CASSWGTSFNYGYTF. Full variable domain (remainder filled in from reference TRBV5-4 and TRBJ1-2): ETGVTQSPTHLIKTRGQQVTLRCSSQSGHNTVSWYQQALGQGPQFIFQYYREEENGRGNFPPRFSGLQFPNYSSELNVNALELDDSALYLCASSWGTSFNYGYTFGSGTRLTVV.

This chain connects TRBV5-4 to TRBJ2-3; D unclear. The CDR3 loop spans 17 amino acids. Looked up from germline, CDR1 is SGHNT and CDR2 is YYREEE (reference sequence). V dropped 4 bases and J dropped 0 bases, with 18 bases sitting between them. The CDR3 DNA sequence: TGTGCCAGCAGCATGGGTGGAGCGAAATATAGCACAGATACGCAGTATTTT. It is translated as CASSMGGAKYSTDTQYF.

The chain carries TRBV7-3 and TRBJ2-2; 9 nucleotides match TRBD2. V lost 1 base and J lost 7; bases outside the gene matches: 4. CDR1 is SGHTA and CDR2 is FQGTGA in the germline V gene. CDR3 length: 15 amino acids. CDR3 loop: CASSLRGAGGGELFF. DNA for the CDR3: TGTGCCAGCAGCTTAAGGGGAGCGGGAGGCGGGGAGCTGTTTTTT. Full variable domain (remainder filled in from reference TRBV7-3 and TRBJ2-2): GAGVSQTPSNKVTEKGKYVELRCDPISGHTALYWYRQSLGQGPEFLIYFQGTGAADDSGLPNDRFFAVRPEGSVSTLKIQRTERGDSAVYLCASSLRGAGGGELFFGEGSRLTVL.

The V call is TRBV19, the J call TRBJ2-6; tentatively, D is TRBD2 (6 bases). V was pared by 5 bases and J by 0 bases, with 20 bases between. The germline CDR1 and CDR2 sequences are LNHDA and SQIVND (reference sequence). CDR3 length: 19 residues. CDR3 region: CASSVRHPPGASGANVLTF. Written as DNA, the CDR3 is TGTGCCAGTAGTGTCAGACATCCACCGGGAGCCTCTGGGGCCAACGTCCTGACTTTC.

The rearrangement joins TRBV5-1 to TRBJ2-7; maybe TRBD2 (5 bases). Germline CDR1 SGHRS, CDR2 YFSETQ. This CDR3 has 12 residues. V lost 3 bases, J lost 5 bases, and 9 bases lay in between. The CDR3, as DNA: TGCGCCAGCAGCTGGGCGGGTAACGAGCAGTACTTC. This sequence encodes CASSWAGNEQYF.

The CDR3: CASSPLNQPQHF. The CDR3 bases are TGTGCCAGCAGTCCCCTCAATCAGCCCCAGCATTTT. This chain connects TRBV28 to TRBJ1-5; D is unresolved. Germline loops: CDR1 MDHEN, CDR2 SYDVKM. V dropped 5 bases and J dropped 3 bases, with 5 bases sitting between them. CDR3 size: 12 residues.

The chain couples TRBV19 to TRBJ1-5; no reliable D call. From germline, CDR1 is LNHDA and CDR2 SQIVND (reference sequence). V lost 1 base and J lost 0, with 13 bases in between. This CDR3 spans 17 amino acids. The CDR3 region is CASSIASAGSSNQPQHF. The CDR3 bases are TGTGCCAGTAGTATAGCTTCGGCAGGTTCTAGCAATCAGCCCCAGCATTTT.

V gene TRBV6-1 combines with J gene TRBJ1-3; a weak D match, TRBD1 (5 bases). V lost 3 bases and J lost 3, with 9 bases in between. Germline values: CDR1 MNHNS, CDR2 SASEGT. The CDR3 contains 14 residues. CDR3 region: CASSDPGRGNTIYF. Written as DNA, the CDR3 is TGTGCCAGCAGTGATCCAGGGCGTGGAAACACCATATATTTT.

The rearrangement joins TRBV5-4 to TRBJ1-1; D is unclear. The germline gives CDR1 SGHNT, CDR2 YYREEE (reference sequence). V dropped 4 bases and J dropped 0 bases, with 7 bases sitting between them. This CDR3 comprises 13 residues. The CDR3 DNA reads TGTGCCAGCAGCGGCAGGATGAACACTGAAGCTTTCTTT. Its translation is CASSGRMNTEAFF.

The chain combines TRBV27 with TRBJ2-7, with TRBD1 as a possible D gene (6 bases). V dropped 3 bases and J dropped 0 bases, with 9 bases sitting between them. The V gene's germline CDR1 is MNHEY and CDR2 SMNVEV (reference sequence). CDR3 length equals 14 residues. The CDR3 sequence is CASSLTGLSYEQYF. DNA for the CDR3: TGTGCCAGCAGTTTGACAGGACTCTCCTACGAGCAGTACTTC.

The chain recombines TRBV28 with TRBJ2-7; TRBD1 agrees at 7 bases. Per the germline V gene, CDR1 is MDHEN and CDR2 is SYDVKM. V lost 9 bases, J lost 2 bases, and 19 bases stayed unmatched. The CDR3 sequence is 17 residues long. The CDR3 sequence: CASTPSPGTADPYEQYF. The DNA of the CDR3 is TGTGCCAGTACTCCTTCGCCAGGGACAGCCGACCCCTACGAGCAGTACTTC. The full variable domain, in which reference TRBV28 and TRBJ2-7 provide the parts outside the CDR3, is DVKVTQSSRYLVKRTGEKVFLECVQDMDHENMFWYRQDPGLGLRLIYFSYDVKMKEKGDIPEGYSVSREKKERFSLILESASTNQTSMYLCASTPSPGTADPYEQYFGPGTRLTVT.

The chain links TRBV15 to TRBJ2-7; tentatively, D is TRBD1 (5 bases). Trimming stripped 4 bases from V and 1 base from J, with 11 bases between. CDR1 and CDR2 (germline): LNHNV, YYDKDF (reference sequence). The CDR3 length is 14 residues. The chain's CDR3 is CATSTDTGSYEQYF. DNA for the CDR3: TGTGCCACCAGCACAGACACAGGATCCTACGAGCAGTACTTC.

CDR3 sequence: CASSTDIEAFF. CDR3 bases: TGTGCCAGCAGTACGGACATTGAAGCTTTCTTT. The chain is built from TRBV2 and TRBJ1-1, with D possibly TRBD1 on 5 matching bases. The germline V gene has CDR1 SNHLY and CDR2 FYNNEI. Deletions cut 5 bases from V and 7 bases from J, with 8 bases between. This CDR3 is 11 amino acids long.